This TCR beta chain comes out of a study of cytomegalovirus exposure and HLA in healthy donors. Study-level results: Prior analysis indicated that the majority of TCR beta V segments exhibited productivity approximately 87% or approximately 30% of the time.

PCR primers comprised 60 Vbeta and 13 Jbeta primers. Clones were read by immunoSEQ multiplex PCR, and TCRdb kept only the in-frame ones, dropping some. Its table lists some 110,000 clones. Trimming took off 5 bases at V and 3 bases at J, with 14 bases between the two ends. The length of the CDR3 is 15 residues. CDR1 KGHSH and CDR2 LQKENI come from the germline V gene. As to this clone: Its antigen is unknown.

This sequence originates from a man aged 35-49 years in good health and CMV-seropositive. The chain links TRBV18 to TRBJ1-5; a weak D match, TRBD1 (6 bases). Material for sequencing was PBMCs. This chain's CDR3 is CASSTNRADNQPQHF. CDR3 in DNA: TGTGCCAGCTCAACAAACAGGGCTGACAATCAGCCCCAGCATTTT.